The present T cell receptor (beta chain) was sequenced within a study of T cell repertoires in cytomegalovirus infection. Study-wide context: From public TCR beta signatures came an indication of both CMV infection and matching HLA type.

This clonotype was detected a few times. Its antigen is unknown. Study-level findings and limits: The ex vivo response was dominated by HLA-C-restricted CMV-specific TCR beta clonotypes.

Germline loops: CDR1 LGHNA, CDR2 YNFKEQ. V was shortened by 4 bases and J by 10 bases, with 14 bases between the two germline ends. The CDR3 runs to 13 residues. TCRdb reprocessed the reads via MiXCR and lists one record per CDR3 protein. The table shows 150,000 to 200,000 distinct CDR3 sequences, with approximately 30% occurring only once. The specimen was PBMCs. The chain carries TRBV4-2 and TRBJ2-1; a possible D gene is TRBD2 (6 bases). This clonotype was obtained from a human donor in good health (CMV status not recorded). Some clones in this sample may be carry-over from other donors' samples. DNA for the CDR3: TGTGCCAGCAGCCCCCGACTAGGAGCGGAGCAGTTCTTC. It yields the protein CASSPRLGAEQFF.